The present T cell receptor (beta chain) was sequenced within a study of T cell changes during pregnancy in multiple sclerosis (dated by TCRdb to about 2019). About the investigation overall: The study looked at changes in the T cell repertoire across pregnancy in women with multiple sclerosis.

Spanning cysteine to phenylalanine, the CDR3 consists of 15 amino acids. The only DNA kept is the CDR3, 45 bases in frame from the first base. Trimming takes 4 bases off V and 2 bases off J; junction bases not matched to a gene: 4. CDR1 is given as MNHNS and CDR2 as SASEGT, both from the germline V gene. The protocol used for the library was the immunoSEQ multiplex PCR assay. This is the immuneACCESS table as TCRdb keeps it, with only in-frame sequences that have V and J called. A part of the clones is gone; compared with another copy, unresolved V genes explain less than half, and the rest is unexplained. For this sample there are 80,000 to 130,000 clones; 85% to 95% appear just once. The ten largest clones take up 1.2% of the sample. Note on this clone: Its antigen is still unknown. The record has no base qualities; no much larger clone is one base away.

Sequencing was performed on peripheral blood, taken in the second trimester of pregnancy. The receptor chain draws on TRBV6-1 and TRBJ1-5; 8 bases in the middle match TRBD1. This TCR came from a female donor with multiple sclerosis, enrolled in a pregnancy study. The CDR3 here reads CASSGTGGGNQPQHF. The DNA is as follows: TGTGCCAGCAGTGGAACAGGGGGTGGCAATCAGCCCCAGCATTTT.